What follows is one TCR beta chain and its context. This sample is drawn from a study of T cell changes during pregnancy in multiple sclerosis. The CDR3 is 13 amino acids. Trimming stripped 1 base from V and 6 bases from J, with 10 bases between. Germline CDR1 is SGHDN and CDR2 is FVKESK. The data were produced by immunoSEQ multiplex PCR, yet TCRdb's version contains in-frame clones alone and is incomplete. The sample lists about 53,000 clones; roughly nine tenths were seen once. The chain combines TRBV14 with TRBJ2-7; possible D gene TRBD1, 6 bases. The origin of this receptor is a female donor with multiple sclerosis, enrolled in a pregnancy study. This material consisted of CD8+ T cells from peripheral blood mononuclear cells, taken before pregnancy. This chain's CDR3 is CASSQVRGAEQYF. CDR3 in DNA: TGTGCCAGCAGCCAAGTCAGGGGCGCCGAGCAGTACTTC. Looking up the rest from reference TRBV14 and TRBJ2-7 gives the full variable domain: EAGVTQFPSHSVIEKGQTVTLRCDPISGHDNLYWYRRVMGKEIKFLLHFVKESKQDESGMPNNRFLAERTGGTYSTLKVQPAELEDSGVYFCASSQVRGAEQYFGPGTRLTVT.